The T cell receptor (beta chain) described here comes from a study of graft-versus-host responses after intestinal transplantation. Overall study context: Multivisceral, liver-intestinal, or isolated intestinal transplants were received by the recipients. Study findings and constraints: Early post-transplant HvG declines showed an association with peak circulating GvH clone levels. High graft-versus-host to host-versus-graft T cell clonal ratios marked allografts of patients with graft-donor macrochimerism. Detection of GvH clones occurred in recipient marrow, and some had their first appearance in ileum or blood.

Points on this clone: The target antigen is unknown.

Sequenced by immunoSEQ multiplex PCR; TCRdb stores in-frame clones only, minus some. This table has around 67,000 clones, under 90% appearing once. CDR1 MDHEN and CDR2 SYDVKM come from the germline V gene. V was pared by 5 bases and J by 8 bases, with 18 bases between. The CDR3 has 15 residues. This sequence joins TRBV28 and TRBJ1-4, with a possible D match to TRBD1 (6 bases). This sequence originates from a human donor who was the organ donor for an intestinal transplant. The source material was unstimulated CD4+ T cells sorted from spleen or lymph node cells, sampled before transplant. In DNA, the CDR3 is TGTGCCAGCAGTCTTCGGACAGCCGGTTCAGAAAAACTGTTTTTT. This gives the protein CASSLRTAGSEKLFF.